This T cell receptor beta chain was retrieved from a study of patients and donors after allogeneic stem cell transplantation. TCRdb used MiXCR to reprocess the RT-PCR reads, holding one entry per CDR3 protein. The data contain about a million distinct CDR3 sequences, about a sixth of them singletons. The sequenced sample was blood, either unsorted or a sorted T cell fraction (not recorded which). The sequence derives from a human donor who was either an allogeneic HSCT recipient or a stem cell or donor lymphocyte infusion donor (not recorded which). It is not recorded whose cells these are; they may come from a transplant donor.

CDR3 sequence reads: CATSRGFTEAFF. In DNA form, the CDR3 reads TGTGCCACCAGCAGAGGGTTTACGGAAGCTTTCTTT. This chain uses TRBV15 with TRBJ1-1; D gene unclear. This CDR3 contains 12 residues. The V gene lost 1 base and the J gene lost 8 bases, with 8 bases spanning the gap. The germline V gene has CDR1 LNHNV and CDR2 YYDKDF (reference sequence).